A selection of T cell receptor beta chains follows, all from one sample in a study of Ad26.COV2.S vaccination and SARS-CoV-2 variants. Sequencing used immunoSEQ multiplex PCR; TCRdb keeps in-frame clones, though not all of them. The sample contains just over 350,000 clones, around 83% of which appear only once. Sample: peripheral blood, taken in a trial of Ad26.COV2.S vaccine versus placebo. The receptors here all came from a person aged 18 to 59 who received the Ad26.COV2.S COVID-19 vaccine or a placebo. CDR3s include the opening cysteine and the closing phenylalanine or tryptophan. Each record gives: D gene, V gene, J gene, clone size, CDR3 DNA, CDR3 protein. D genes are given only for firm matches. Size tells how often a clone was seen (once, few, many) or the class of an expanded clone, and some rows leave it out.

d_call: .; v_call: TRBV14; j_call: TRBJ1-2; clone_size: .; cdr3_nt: TGTGCCAGCAGCCCTCCCACAGGGCTCTATGGCTACACCTTC; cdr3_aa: CASSPPTGLYGYTF
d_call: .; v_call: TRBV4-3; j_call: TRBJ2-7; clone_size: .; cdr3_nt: TGCGCCAGCAGCCGAACACCGCAGGGGAGCTCCTACGAGCAGTACTTC; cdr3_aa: CASSRTPQGSSYEQYF
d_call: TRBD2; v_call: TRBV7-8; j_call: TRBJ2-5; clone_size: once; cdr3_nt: TGTGCCAGCAGCTTGACTAGCGGAAAACAAGAGACCCAGTACTTC; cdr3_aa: CASSLTSGKQETQYF
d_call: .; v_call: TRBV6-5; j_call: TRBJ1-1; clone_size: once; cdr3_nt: TGTGCCAGCAGCCCCGGACACCGGGACACTGAAGCTTTCTTT; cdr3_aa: CASSPGHRDTEAFF
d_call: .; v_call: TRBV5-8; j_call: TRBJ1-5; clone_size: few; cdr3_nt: TGTGCCAGCAGCTTGTTTAATCAGCCCCAGCATTTT; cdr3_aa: CASSLFNQPQHF
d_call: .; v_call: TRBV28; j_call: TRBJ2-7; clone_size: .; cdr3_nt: TGTGCCAGCCCCCCCCCTAGTCGTGCCTACGAGCAGTACTTC; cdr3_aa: CASPPPSRAYEQYF
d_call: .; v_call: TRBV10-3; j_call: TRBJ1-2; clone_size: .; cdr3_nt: TGTGCCATCAGTGGGGGTCAAGGCTCAGGCACCTATGGCTACACCTTC; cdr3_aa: CAISGGQGSGTYGYTF
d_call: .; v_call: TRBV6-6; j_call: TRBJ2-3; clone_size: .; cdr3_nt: TGTGCCAGCAGTCCGTGGGATCGCACAGATACGCAGTATTTT; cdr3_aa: CASSPWDRTDTQYF
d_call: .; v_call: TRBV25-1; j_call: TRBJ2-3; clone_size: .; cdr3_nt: TGTGCCAGCAGTGAAGGACAGTTTAGCACAGATACGCAGTATTTT; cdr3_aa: CASSEGQFSTDTQYF
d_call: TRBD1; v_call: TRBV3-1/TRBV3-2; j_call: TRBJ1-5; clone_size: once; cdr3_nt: TGTGCCAGCAGCCAGGGGACAGGGAGCAATCAGCCCCAGCATTTT; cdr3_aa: CASSQGTGSNQPQHF
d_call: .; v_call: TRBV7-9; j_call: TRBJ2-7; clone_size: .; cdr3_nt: TGTGCCAGCAGCTTAGTCCGGGGCTCCTACGAGCAGTACTTC; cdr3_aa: CASSLVRGSYEQYF
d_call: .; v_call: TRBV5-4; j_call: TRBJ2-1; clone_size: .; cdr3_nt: TGTGCCAGCAGCTTCAGGGTTTTTGACAATGAGCAGTTCTTC; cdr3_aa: CASSFRVFDNEQFF
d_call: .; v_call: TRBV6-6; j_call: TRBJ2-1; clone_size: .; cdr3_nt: TGTGCCAGCATCCGGGACAACCACAATGAGCAGTTCTTC; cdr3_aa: CASIRDNHNEQFF
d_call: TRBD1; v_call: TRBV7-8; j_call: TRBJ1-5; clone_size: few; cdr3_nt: TGTGCCAGCAGCCCGTGGGGACAGGGTAACAATCAGCCCCAGCATTTT; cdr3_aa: CASSPWGQGNNQPQHF
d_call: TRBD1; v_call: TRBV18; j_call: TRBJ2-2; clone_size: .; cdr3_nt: TGTGCCAGCGATCAGGGGGCGCAGAACACCGGGGAGCTGTTTTTT; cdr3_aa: CASDQGAQNTGELFF
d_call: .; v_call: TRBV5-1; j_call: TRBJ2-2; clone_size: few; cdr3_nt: TGCGCCAGCAGCGCCGACCGGGAGCTGTTTTTT; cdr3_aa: CASSADRELFF
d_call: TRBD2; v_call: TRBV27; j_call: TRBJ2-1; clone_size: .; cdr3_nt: TGTGCCAGCAGTCAATCAGCGGGGGAGGCCGGGTGGGAGCAGTTCTTC; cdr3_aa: CASSQSAGEAGWEQFF
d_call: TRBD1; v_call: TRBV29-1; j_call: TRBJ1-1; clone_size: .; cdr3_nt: TGCAGCGGTAAGGACAGGGTGAACACTGAAGCTTTCTTT; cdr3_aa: CSGKDRVNTEAFF
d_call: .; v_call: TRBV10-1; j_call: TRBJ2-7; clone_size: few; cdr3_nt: TGCGCCTCCCAAAGAACCGATTCCTACGAGCAGTACTTC; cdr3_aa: CASQRTDSYEQYF
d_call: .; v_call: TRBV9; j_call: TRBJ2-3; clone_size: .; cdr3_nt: TGTGCCAGCAGCGTAGATAAGTTATTTGGGAGTTTAACAGATACGCAGTATTTT; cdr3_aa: CASSVDKLFGSLTDTQYF
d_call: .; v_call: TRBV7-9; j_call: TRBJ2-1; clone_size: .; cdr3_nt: TGTGCCAGCAGCCCCCCCGGCCGGAGGGGGGTTGATGAGCAGTTCTTC; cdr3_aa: CASSPPGRRGVDEQFF
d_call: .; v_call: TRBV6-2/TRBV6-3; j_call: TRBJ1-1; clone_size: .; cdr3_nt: TGTGCCAGTAGTTTAATCGGGACTGAAGCTTTCTTT; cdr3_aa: CASSLIGTEAFF
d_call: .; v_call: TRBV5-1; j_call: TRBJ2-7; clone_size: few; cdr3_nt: TGCGCCAGCAGCTTCGGGAAGGGGTACGAGCAGTACTTC; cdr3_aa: CASSFGKGYEQYF
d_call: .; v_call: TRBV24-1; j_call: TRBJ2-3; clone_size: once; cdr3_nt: TGTGCCACCAGTGATTCCTATAGCACAGATACGCAGTATTTT; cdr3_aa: CATSDSYSTDTQYF
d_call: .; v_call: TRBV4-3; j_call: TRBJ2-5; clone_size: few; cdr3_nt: TGCGCCAGCAGCCAAGGCTACGGAGGGGCCGAGACCCAGTACTTC; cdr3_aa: CASSQGYGGAETQYF
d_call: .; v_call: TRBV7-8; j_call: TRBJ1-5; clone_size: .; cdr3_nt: TGTGCCAGCAGTCTGATGGGATCGGTGGGTCAGCCCCAGCATTTT; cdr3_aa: CASSLMGSVGQPQHF
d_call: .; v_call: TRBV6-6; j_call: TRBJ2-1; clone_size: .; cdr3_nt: TGTGCCAGCAGCTACTTCCCGACTGGGCTCGGTGAGCAGTTCTTC; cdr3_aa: CASSYFPTGLGEQFF
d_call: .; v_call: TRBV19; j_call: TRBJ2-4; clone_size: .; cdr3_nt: TGTGCCAGTAGTATAGACGGGCGGAAGGCCAAAAACATTCAGTACTTC; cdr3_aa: CASSIDGRKAKNIQYF
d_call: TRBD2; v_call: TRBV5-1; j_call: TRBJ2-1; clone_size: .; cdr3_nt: TGCGCCAGCAGCTTTCCGACTAGCGGGAGTATGAGAAATGAGCAGTTCTTC; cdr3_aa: CASSFPTSGSMRNEQFF
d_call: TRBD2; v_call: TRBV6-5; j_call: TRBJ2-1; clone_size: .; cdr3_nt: TGTGCCAGCAGCCAGCGGACTAGCGGGGAGTTCTTC; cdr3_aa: CASSQRTSGEFF
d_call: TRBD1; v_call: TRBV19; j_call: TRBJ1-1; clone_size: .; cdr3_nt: TGTGCCAGTAGTTTCGGACAGGGCTATGAAGCTTTCTTT; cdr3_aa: CASSFGQGYEAFF
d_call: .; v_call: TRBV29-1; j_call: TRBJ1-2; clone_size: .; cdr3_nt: TGCAGCGCCGCGGCTGGTAACTATGGCTACACCTTC; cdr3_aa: CSAAAGNYGYTF
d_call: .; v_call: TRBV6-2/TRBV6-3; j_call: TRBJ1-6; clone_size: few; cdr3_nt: TGTGCCAGCAGTTATGTTGCGGGTGCCGGCGGTGTTACGTCCTATAATTCACCCCTCCACTTT; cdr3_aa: CASSYVAGAGGVTSYNSPLHF
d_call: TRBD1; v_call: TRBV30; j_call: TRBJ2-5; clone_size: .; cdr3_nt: TGTGCCTGGAGTGTGGATAGGGGGCGAGAGACCCAGTACTTC; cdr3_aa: CAWSVDRGRETQYF
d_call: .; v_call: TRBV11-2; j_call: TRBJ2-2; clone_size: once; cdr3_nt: TGTGCCAGCAGCTTAGATCCTTCAGGGTCGAACGGGGAGCTGTTTTTT; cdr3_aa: CASSLDPSGSNGELFF
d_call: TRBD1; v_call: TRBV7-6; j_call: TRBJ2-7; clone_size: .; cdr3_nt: TGTGCCAGCAGCGCCGGGACAGGGGGTCACGAGCAGTACTTC; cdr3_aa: CASSAGTGGHEQYF
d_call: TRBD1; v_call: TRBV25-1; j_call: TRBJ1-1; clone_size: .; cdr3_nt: TGTGCCAGCAGTGCCCGAAGGACAGGGGAACGGATGAACACTGAAGCTTTCTTT; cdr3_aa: CASSARRTGERMNTEAFF
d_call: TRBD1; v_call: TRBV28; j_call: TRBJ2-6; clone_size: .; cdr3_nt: TGTGCCAGCAGCCCATACAGGGGGCGTGAATCTGGGGCCAACGTCCTGACTTTC; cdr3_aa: CASSPYRGRESGANVLTF
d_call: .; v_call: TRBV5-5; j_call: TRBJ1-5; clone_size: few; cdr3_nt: TGTGCCAGCAGCTTGAAGACGGGTGATCAGCCCCAGCATTTT; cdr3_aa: CASSLKTGDQPQHF
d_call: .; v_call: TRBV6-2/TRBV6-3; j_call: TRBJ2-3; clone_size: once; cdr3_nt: TGTGCCAGCAGTTACTCGGACTATAGCACAGATACGCAGTATTTT; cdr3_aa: CASSYSDYSTDTQYF
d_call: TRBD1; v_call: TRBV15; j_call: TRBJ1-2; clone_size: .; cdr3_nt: TGTGCCACCAGCAGAGACGGGGACAGGGGGCTATGGTATGGCTACACCTTC; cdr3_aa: CATSRDGDRGLWYGYTF
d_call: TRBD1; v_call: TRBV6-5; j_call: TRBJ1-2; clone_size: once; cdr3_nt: TGTGCCAGCAGTTACTCGACGGGACAGGGCTTCAAGGACTACACCTTC; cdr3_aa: CASSYSTGQGFKDYTF
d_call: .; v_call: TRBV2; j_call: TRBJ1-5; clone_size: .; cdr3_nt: TGTGCCAGCAGTGATAGGGGAGGGCAGCCCCAGCATTTT; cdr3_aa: CASSDRGGQPQHF
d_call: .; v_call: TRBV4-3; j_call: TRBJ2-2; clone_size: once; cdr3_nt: TGCGCCAGCAGCCAAGGGACCGCTGACACCGGGGAGCTGTTTTTT; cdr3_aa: CASSQGTADTGELFF
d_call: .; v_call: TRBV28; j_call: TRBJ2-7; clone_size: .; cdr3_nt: TGTGCCAGCAGTTTGGGACCCCAGTTCGAGCAGTACTTC; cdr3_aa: CASSLGPQFEQYF
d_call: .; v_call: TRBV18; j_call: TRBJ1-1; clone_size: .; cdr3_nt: TGTGCCAGCTCACCACCGGGTTCGGGGGACACTGAAGCTTTCTTT; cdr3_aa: CASSPPGSGDTEAFF
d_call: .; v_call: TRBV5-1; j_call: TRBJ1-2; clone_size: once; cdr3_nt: TGCGCCAGCAGCTTGGATCCGCTCAACTATGGCTACACCTTC; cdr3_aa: CASSLDPLNYGYTF
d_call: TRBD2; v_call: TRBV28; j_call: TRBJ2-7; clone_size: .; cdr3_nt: TGTGCCAGCAAATATTACGGGCGGGAGGGATACGAGCAGTACTTC; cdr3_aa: CASKYYGREGYEQYF
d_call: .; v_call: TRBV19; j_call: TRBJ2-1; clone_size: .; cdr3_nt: TGTGCCAGTAGTTTCTCCGGGGTCTTCCCTAACAATGAGCAGTTCTTC; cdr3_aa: CASSFSGVFPNNEQFF
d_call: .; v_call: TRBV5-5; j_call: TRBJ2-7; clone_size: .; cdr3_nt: TGTGCCAGCAGCCGTTCCTACGAGCAGTACTTC; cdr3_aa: CASSRSYEQYF
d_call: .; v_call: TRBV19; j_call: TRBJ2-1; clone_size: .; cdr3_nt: TGTGCCAGTAGACCCTATTTCACCTTCTACAATGAGCAGTTCTTC; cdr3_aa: CASRPYFTFYNEQFF
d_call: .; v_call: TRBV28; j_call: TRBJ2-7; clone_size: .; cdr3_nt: TGTGCCAGCACCCCCCATAGCTCCTACGAGCAGTACTTC; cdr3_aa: CASTPHSSYEQYF
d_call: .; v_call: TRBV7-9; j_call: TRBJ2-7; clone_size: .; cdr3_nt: TGTGCCAGCAGCTTTGGCGGGGTCCACGAGCAGTACTTC; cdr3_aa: CASSFGGVHEQYF
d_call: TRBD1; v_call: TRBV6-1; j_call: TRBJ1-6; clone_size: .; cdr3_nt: TGTGCCAGCAGTGGGACAGGCTTTTCCTATAATTCACCCCTCCACTTT; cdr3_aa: CASSGTGFSYNSPLHF
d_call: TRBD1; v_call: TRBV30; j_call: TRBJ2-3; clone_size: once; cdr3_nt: TGTGCCTGGAGTGTACGACAGGGGGCTAGAGATACGCAGTATTTT; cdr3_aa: CAWSVRQGARDTQYF
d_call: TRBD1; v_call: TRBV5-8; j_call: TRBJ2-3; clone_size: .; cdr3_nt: TGTGCCAGCAGCTTCGGGGACAGGGTAGTCACAGATACGCAGTATTTT; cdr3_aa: CASSFGDRVVTDTQYF
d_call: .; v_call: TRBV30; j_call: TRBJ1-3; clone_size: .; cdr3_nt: TGTGCCTGGAGTGTACGAGGACCCTCTGGAAACACCATATATTTT; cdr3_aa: CAWSVRGPSGNTIYF
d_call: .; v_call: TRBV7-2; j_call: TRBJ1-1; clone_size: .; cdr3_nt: TGTGCCAGCAGCACCCGACAGAACACTGAAGCTTTCTTT; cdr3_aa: CASSTRQNTEAFF